One and the same sample provided the 8 T cell receptor beta chains below, sequenced in a study of technical replicates of blood from a handful of donors. Only in-frame clones appear in the TCRdb table, and some are missing; sequencing was by immunoSEQ multiplex PCR. Here the sample spans just under 60,000 clones, about 95% being singletons. The sequenced sample was PBMCs. These receptors were taken from a human donor in good health. Some clones in this sample may be carry-over from other donors' samples.

The rearrangement links TRBV2 to TRBJ1-4; 7 bases are shared with TRBD1. The germline CDR1 and CDR2 sequences are SNHLY and FYNNEI. The CDR3 has 15 amino acids. The junction had 2 bases not matched to a gene; V was cut back by 4 bases and J by 0 bases. CDR3 in amino acids: CASSGQGATNEKLFF. CDR3 DNA sequence: TGTGCCAGCAGTGGACAGGGAGCAACTAATGAAAAACTGTTTTTT.

The rearrangement uses TRBV9 and TRBJ2-3; D possibly corresponds to TRBD2 (5 bases). V dropped 0 bases and J dropped 5 bases, with 22 bases sitting between them. Germline V gives CDR1 SGDLS, CDR2 YYNGEE. The CDR3 spans 18 residues. CDR3 bases: TGTGCCAGCAGCGTAGGGGAAGGTGGGAGCCCCGTGAGAGATACGCAGTATTTT. Translating it yields CASSVGEGGSPVRDTQYF.

The chain carries TRBV5-1 and TRBJ1-1; 9 nucleotides agree with TRBD1. Germline values: CDR1 SGHRS, CDR2 YFSETQ. This CDR3 region has 14 residues. Losses at the gene ends were 3 bases for V and 4 bases for J; bases not matched to a gene: 4. CDR3 sequence (DNA): TGCGCCAGCAGCTGGGACAGGGTGACCACTGAAGCTTTCTTT. As protein: CASSWDRVTTEAFF.

CDR3 residues: CASKVSTYNSPLHF. The CDR3 nucleotides are TGTGCCAGCAAAGTCTCTACTTATAATTCACCCCTCCACTTT. This sequence joins TRBV6-1 and TRBJ1-6; D is ambiguous. V was shortened by 7 bases and J by 4 bases, with 11 bases between the two germline ends. Looked up from germline, CDR1 is MNHNS and CDR2 is SASEGT. The CDR3 spans 14 residues.

The chain links TRBV18 to TRBJ1-1; 8 bases fit TRBD1. The germline V gene has CDR1 KGHSH and CDR2 LQKENI. V lost 2 bases, J lost 6 bases, and 8 bases stayed unmatched. The CDR3 length is 15 residues. The CDR3 bases are TGTGCCAGCTCACCAGTGCAGGGGGCAGGCGCTGAAGCTTTCTTT. Translation: CASSPVQGAGAEAFF.

This sequence joins TRBV7-6 and TRBJ2-7; 7 bases are shared with TRBD1. Per germline, CDR1 SGHVS and CDR2 FNYEAQ. CDR3 length: 14 amino acids. V shed 4 bases and J 2 bases; nucleotides not matched to a gene: 5. The CDR3 sequence: CASSSTGYPYEQYF. CDR3 sequence (DNA): TGTGCCAGCAGCTCGACAGGGTATCCCTACGAGCAGTACTTC. The full variable domain, completed using reference TRBV7-6 and TRBJ2-7, is GAGVSQSPRYKVTKRGQDVALRCDPISGHVSLYWYRQALGQGPEFLTYFNYEAQQDKSGLPNDRFSAERPEGSISTLTIQRTEQRDSAMYRCASSSTGYPYEQYFGPGTRLTVT.

The chain uses TRBV29-1 and TRBJ2-7, with TRBD1 as a possible D gene (5 bases). The germline V gene encodes CDR1 SQVTM and CDR2 ANQGSEA. Between the trimmed V and J ends, which lost 0 bases and 5 bases, there was a span of 5 bases. The CDR3 consists of 11 residues. CDR3 residues: CSVEDRDEQYF. The DNA for the CDR3 is TGCAGCGTTGAAGACAGGGACGAGCAGTACTTC.

The CDR3, as DNA: TGTGCCAGCAGTCTTAGCGGGAGAAGCTCCTACAATGAGCAGTTCTTC. Translating gives CASSLSGRSSYNEQFF. This chain links TRBV2 with TRBJ2-1; 9 bases align to TRBD2. Germline assignment: CDR1 SNHLY and CDR2 FYNNEI. Trimming removed 5 bases from V and 0 bases from J; junction bases left unmatched: 5. There are 16 residues in the CDR3.